The 22 T cell receptor beta chains below come from one sample, sequenced in a study of identical twins. In TCRdb, the 5' RACE reads were re-called with MiXCR into one record per CDR3 protein. The sample has 500,000 to 550,000 distinct CDR3 sequences; around 20% are singletons. This sample was shared with a second study, whose subject was yellow fever vaccine responses in identical twins.

Specimen: CD4+ T cells sorted from blood. These receptors originate from a young woman in good health.

This clonotype has more than one count but fewer than ten. The V and J genes are TRBV24-1 and TRBJ2-3; D unresolved. There are 15 residues in the CDR3. Trimming stripped 3 bases from V and 2 bases from J, with 11 bases between. The germline V gene has CDR1 KGHDR and CDR2 SFDVKD. As DNA, the CDR3 is TGTGCCACCAGTGATAAGGTCCGCGACACAGATACGCAGTATTTT. This codes for CATSDKVRDTDTQYF.

In this sample, this clonotype turned up a few times. The chain couples TRBV7-8 to TRBJ2-7; D possibly corresponds to TRBD2 (5 bases). Trimming removed 1 base from V and 4 bases from J, with 17 bases in between. The V gene's germline CDR1 is SGHVS and CDR2 FQNEAQ. The CDR3 has 16 amino acids. The CDR3 sequence is CASSLGGFDPLYEQYF. The CDR3, as DNA: TGTGCCAGCAGCTTAGGAGGGTTTGATCCCCTTTACGAGCAGTACTTC. The full variable domain, its missing parts supplied by reference TRBV7-8 and TRBJ2-7, is GAGVSQSPRYKVAKRGQDVALRCDPISGHVSLFWYQQALGQGPEFLTYFQNEAQLDKSGLPSDRFFAERPEGSVSTLKIQRTQQEDSAVYLCASSLGGFDPLYEQYFGPGTRLTVT.

V gene TRBV24-1 combines with J gene TRBJ2-7; D unresolved. The CDR3 covers 11 residues. Per the germline V gene, CDR1 is KGHDR and CDR2 is SFDVKD. Between the trimmed V and J ends, which lost 3 bases and 6 bases, there was a span of 5 bases. For the CDR3, the DNA is TGTGCCACCAGTGATAGATTCGAGCAGTACTTC. It codes for CATSDRFEQYF.

This chain joins TRBV7-8 and TRBJ2-5, with no clear D. CDR1 is SGHVS and CDR2 is FQNEAQ in the germline V gene. The CDR3 is 14 residues long. Trimming left V 0 bases short and J 7 bases short, with 12 bases between. CDR3: CASSLAQSPWTQYF. The DNA of the CDR3 is TGTGCCAGCAGCTTAGCACAGAGCCCTTGGACCCAGTACTTC.

In this sample, this clonotype turned up many times. The CDR3 loop reads CASSQGQLNTEAFF. The CDR3 nucleotides read TGTGCCAGCAGCCAGGGACAGCTGAACACTGAAGCTTTCTTT. V usage is TRBV12-3 or TRBV12-4 and J usage is TRBJ1-1, with TRBD1 matching over 7 bases. Trimming removed 6 bases from V and 0 bases from J; junction bases left unmatched: 4. CDR3 length: 14 amino acids.

This rearrangement joins TRBV12-3 or TRBV12-4 to TRBJ2-2; 7 bases fit TRBD2. V trimming: 3 bases; J trimming: 4 bases; junction bases outside the gene matches: 2. The CDR3 consists of 14 residues. The CDR3 here is CASSFGRPTGELFF. CDR3 nucleotides: TGTGCCAGCAGTTTCGGGAGGCCCACCGGGGAGCTGTTTTTT.

In this sample, this clonotype turned up a few times. The gene calls are TRBV25-1 and TRBJ2-3, with TRBD1 identical over 9 bases. Germline V gene data show CDR1 as MGHDK and CDR2 as SYGVNS. CDR3 length: 14 amino acids. The J segment lost 3 bases and the V segment lost 5 bases, leaving 3 bases of the junction unmatched. The CDR3 loop reads CASSTGGSTDTQYF. In DNA form, the CDR3 reads TGTGCCAGCAGTACAGGGGGCTCTACAGATACGCAGTATTTT.

This sequence joins TRBV5-1 and TRBJ2-5; tentative D call: TRBD1 (6 bases). Germline CDR1 and CDR2: SGHRS and YFSETQ. The CDR3 is made up of 15 amino acids. The V end lost 0 bases, the J end lost 3 bases, and 12 bases lay between the germline ends. The CDR3 nucleotides read TGCGCCAGCAGCTTGGAAGGGACAAGGGAAGAGACCCAGTACTTC. This codes for CASSLEGTREETQYF.

This clonotype was seen a few times. The chain is built from TRBV18 and TRBJ1-2; D not certain. V shed 5 bases and J shed 4 bases, with 5 bases lying between them. This CDR3 has 11 residues. Germline assignment: CDR1 KGHSH and CDR2 LQKENI. The CDR3 bases are TGTGCCAGCTCAGCCTCCTATGGCTACACCTTC. Protein: CASSASYGYTF.

This clonotype has only a few counts. The J gene is TRBJ2-2, the V gene TRBV3-1, with TRBD2 identical over 12 bases. Germline V CDR1 and CDR2: LGHDT, YNNKEL (reference sequence). Trimming cost V 4 bases and J 7 bases; bases outside gene matches: 10. There are 17 residues in the CDR3. CDR3 sequence: CASSLNRGLAGVGELFF. In DNA, the CDR3 is TGTGCCAGCAGCCTAAACCGGGGACTAGCGGGCGTCGGGGAGCTGTTTTTT.

V is TRBV10-2 and J is TRBJ2-7; weak D call: TRBD1 (5 bases). The CDR3 runs 11 residues. Germline V lookup: CDR1 WSHSY, CDR2 SAAADI. Trimming took 8 bases from V and 1 from J, leaving 6 bases between them. This CDR3 reads CASRQSYEQYV. The CDR3 coding sequence is TGCGCCAGCCGACAGTCCTACGAGCAGTACGTC.

The V gene is TRBV14, the J gene TRBJ1-2; no clear D. The V end was cut by 2 bases, the J end by 3 bases, with 7 bases between. Per germline, CDR1 SGHDN and CDR2 FVKESK. This CDR3 is built from 13 residues. CDR3 sequence reads: CASSQTIYYGYTF. The CDR3 coding sequence is TGTGCCAGCAGCCAAACTATCTACTATGGCTACACCTTC.

The chain recombines TRBV14 with TRBJ2-1; TRBD2 matches at 8 bases. From germline, CDR1 is SGHDN and CDR2 FVKESK. This CDR3 is built from 15 residues. Trimming at V came to 4 bases and at J to 5 bases, leaving 7 bases not matched to a gene. The CDR3 protein is CASSPLREANNEQFF. CDR3 coding DNA: TGTGCCAGCAGCCCATTGCGGGAGGCCAACAATGAGCAGTTCTTC.

This clonotype showed up just a few times. The J gene is TRBJ1-6, the V gene TRBV12-3 or TRBV12-4; D is undetermined. V was cut by 7 bases and J by 9 bases, with 16 bases left in between. The CDR3 is made up of 14 amino acids. The CDR3 protein is CASTTTVLPSPLHF. The CDR3 nucleotides are TGTGCCAGCACTACCACAGTACTTCCTTCACCCCTCCACTTT.

The table lists this clonotype with many counts. The chain uses TRBV3-1 and TRBJ1-5; D is perhaps TRBD1 (5 bases). The CDR3 loop spans 15 amino acids. CDR1 LGHDT and CDR2 YNNKEL come from the germline V gene (reference sequence). V dropped 6 bases and J dropped 2 bases, with 14 bases sitting between them. The CDR3 spells CASSPGGVGNQPQHF. CDR3 nucleotides: TGTGCCAGCAGTCCCGGGGGGGTGGGCAATCAGCCCCAGCATTTT.

The chain is built from TRBV12-3 or TRBV12-4 and TRBJ2-2, with 8 bases aligning to TRBD2. This CDR3 region has 16 residues. V dropped 7 bases and J dropped 4; count of bases not matched to a gene: 11. The DNA for the CDR3 is TGTGCCAGCACCCTCCGGGGGACTAGTTCCACCGGGGAGCTGTTTTTT. This encodes CASTLRGTSSTGELFF.

Only a few counts were recorded for this clonotype. The chain links TRBV20-1 to TRBJ2-5; 7 positions match TRBD2. V dropped 4 bases and J dropped 2; count of bases not matched to a gene: 7. Germline V gene sequence: CDR1 DFQATT, CDR2 SNEGSKA (reference sequence). This CDR3 is 14 amino acids long. The CDR3 region is CSATSGTTQETQYF. The CDR3 DNA reads TGCAGTGCTACTTCCGGGACTACACAAGAGACCCAGTACTTC.

This rearrangement joins TRBV12-3 or TRBV12-4 to TRBJ1-2; D is unclear. The CDR3 totals 13 residues. V dropped 2 bases and J dropped 9 bases, with 13 bases sitting between them. The CDR3 loop is CASSLMVEVSYTF. The CDR3 nucleotides read TGTGCCAGCAGTTTAATGGTGGAGGTGAGCTACACCTTC.

The chain carries TRBV11-2 and TRBJ1-1, with a weak D call TRBD1 (6 bases). The CDR3 runs 15 residues. V dropped 1 base and J dropped 0 bases, with 9 bases sitting between them. Per the germline V gene, CDR1 is SGHAT and CDR2 is FQNNGV. The CDR3 region is CASSLGGGVNTEAFF. In DNA form, the CDR3 reads TGTGCCAGCAGCTTAGGAGGGGGGGTGAACACTGAAGCTTTCTTT.

This sequence joins TRBV2 and TRBJ1-4, with TRBD1 matching over 7 bases. The junction had 13 bases not matched to a gene; V was cut back by 7 bases and J by 8 bases. The germline gives CDR1 SNHLY, CDR2 FYNNEI. The CDR3 runs 15 residues. For the CDR3, the DNA is TGTGCCAGCACCAAAGAGGGGGCGCGGAACGAAAAACTGTTTTTT. Translated: CASTKEGARNEKLFF.

The sample holds a few counts of this clonotype. This chain uses TRBV21-1 with TRBJ1-1; the table's D call, TRBD1, was not checked against the DNA. TRBV21-1 constitutes a pseudogene. The CDR3 is 15 residues long. The CDR3 nucleotides are TGTGCCAGCAGCCCCGATGGACACTCGGCTACTGAAGCTTTCTTT. Translation gives CASSPDGHSATEAFF.

This clonotype has a handful of counts. This chain joins TRBV2 and TRBJ2-1, with a possible D match to TRBD2 (7 bases). CDR1 SNHLY and CDR2 FYNNEI come from the germline V gene. Trimming pared 6 bases from V and 8 bases from J, leaving 14 bases between. The CDR3 length is 13 residues. CDR3: CASRHREGDEQFF. The CDR3 DNA reads as TGTGCCAGCAGGCACAGGGAGGGGGATGAGCAGTTCTTC.